Below are 15 T cell receptor beta chains sequenced from a single sample in a study of monozygotic twins with inflammatory bowel disease. From the 5' RACE reads, TCRdb lists one entry per CDR3 protein and no DNA. The table counts 200,000 to 250,000 distinct CDR3 sequences; roughly 8% lies in the top ten. Sequencing was done on a sample of blood. The receptors shown here come from a human donor with ulcerative colitis or Crohn's disease, or a healthy co-twin of an affected twin (not recorded which).

The rearrangement uses TRBV5-1 and TRBJ1-6. Germline assignment: CDR1 SGHRS and CDR2 YFSETQ. The CDR3 is 15 amino acids. The CDR3 spells CASSFDSTYNSPLHF.

The chain combines TRBV29-1 with TRBJ2-5; with no DNA, the TCRdb D assignment of TRBD2 cannot be verified. Germline V gene data show CDR1 as SQVTM and CDR2 as ANQGSEA. The CDR3 loop spans 14 amino acids. CDR3 loop: CSRHARGNQETQYF.

V usage is TRBV6-5 and J usage is TRBJ1-2; without DNA, the TCRdb call of TRBD1 cannot be checked. The CDR3 length is 14 residues. Germline V CDR1 and CDR2: MNHEY, SVGAGI. The CDR3 sequence is CASSSSDRENGYTF.

This rearrangement joins TRBV6-6 to TRBJ2-6. Germline assignment: CDR1 MNHNY and CDR2 SVGAGI (reference sequence). The CDR3 has 14 residues. CDR3 loop: CASSLHPGANVLTF.

The chain couples TRBV6-5 to TRBJ2-5; the D gene TCRdb calls, TRBD1, cannot be checked with no DNA. The germline CDR1 and CDR2 sequences are MNHEY and SVGAGI. The CDR3 spans 13 residues. The CDR3 region is CASRPGGRETQYF.

This chain connects TRBV28 to TRBJ2-1. In germline, CDR1 is MDHEN, CDR2 SYDVKM. The CDR3 covers 13 residues. The CDR3 here is CASSTRLYNEQFF. The full variable domain, its missing parts supplied by reference TRBV28 and TRBJ2-1, is DVKVTQSSRYLVKRTGEKVFLECVQDMDHENMFWYRQDPGLGLRLIYFSYDVKMKEKGDIPEGYSVSREKKERFSLILESASTNQTSMYLCASSTRLYNEQFFGPGTRLTVL.

V is TRBV19 and J is TRBJ2-2; TCRdb designates TRBD1, a call that cannot be tested without DNA. This CDR3 comprises 15 residues. Germline assignment: CDR1 LNHDA and CDR2 SQIVND (reference sequence). The CDR3 loop is CASSTQEAGTGELFF.

The chain recombines TRBV6-5 with TRBJ2-7; TCRdb returns TRBD2, unconfirmable since there is no DNA. This CDR3 spans 14 amino acids. Germline V gene sequence: CDR1 MNHEY, CDR2 SVGAGI. The chain's CDR3 is CASSYLAGTYEQYF.

This chain links TRBV7-9 with TRBJ2-1; the TCRdb D gene call, TRBD1, has no DNA to confirm it. Germline CDR1 reads SEHNR; CDR2 reads FQNEAQ (reference sequence). The CDR3 runs 16 residues. The CDR3 loop is CASSDRQDPLYNEQFF.

The chain recombines TRBV20-1 with TRBJ2-1; as DNA is missing, the TRBD2 call by TCRdb cannot be tested. The CDR3 extends over 15 amino acids. Germline CDR1 reads DFQATT; CDR2 reads SNEGSKA (reference sequence). CDR3 sequence reads: CSAPTLRGSYNEQFF.

The CDR3 region is CASSQDLRPLWDSPNTEAFF. J is TRBJ1-1 and V is TRBV4-3; checking the TCRdb D call of TRBD1 is not possible without DNA. CDR1 LGHNA and CDR2 YSLEER come from the germline V gene. CDR3 length: 20 amino acids.

CDR3 amino acids: CASSPANEQFF. The genes are TRBV7-2 and TRBJ2-1; the D call from TCRdb, TRBD2, cannot be confirmed without DNA. The CDR3 covers 11 residues. Per germline, CDR1 SGHTA and CDR2 FQGNSA.

The CDR3 protein is CASSPIWTGDNTGELFF. This chain joins TRBV7-9 and TRBJ2-2; there is no DNA to check the TCRdb D call of TRBD1. The CDR3 totals 17 residues. The V gene's germline CDR1 is SEHNR and CDR2 FQNEAQ (reference sequence). The full variable domain, in which reference TRBV7-9 and TRBJ2-2 provide the parts outside the CDR3, is DTGVSQNPRHKITKRGQNVTFRCDPISEHNRLYWYRQTLGQGPEFLTYFQNEAQLEKSRLLSDRFSAERPKGSFSTLEIQRTEQGDSAMYLCASSPIWTGDNTGELFFGEGSRLTVL.

This CDR3 reads CASSGDKNTEAFF. V is TRBV7-2 and J is TRBJ1-1; TCRdb selects TRBD1, and the lack of DNA leaves this call unchecked. From germline, CDR1 is SGHTA and CDR2 FQGNSA. The CDR3 is 13 residues long.

V gene TRBV6-2 or TRBV6-3 combines with J gene TRBJ2-1; the D gene TCRdb calls, TRBD2, cannot be checked with no DNA. There are 14 residues in the CDR3. Germline V gene sequence: CDR1 MNHEY, CDR2 SVGEGT. Here the CDR3 reads CASSETSGYNEQFF.